The entry that follows covers one T cell receptor (beta chain) sequence. The antigen remains undetermined. The sample carries other DNA sequences with the same CDR3. Produced via immunoSEQ multiplex PCR; TCRdb's table is partial and in-frame only. The table records around 15,000 clones, about four fifths of them present only once. The data belong to a study of OX40 agonist ivuxolimab in advanced cancers. Study-level background: Prior checkpoint blockade (anti-PD-1, anti-PD-L1 or anti-CTLA-4) was permitted; about 40% had it. Study-level results: On average, CD8+ T cells showed a greater number of expanded clones than CD4+. Circulating CD4+ and CD8+ T cells showed clonal expansion by week 6 at 0.1 to 3.0 mg/kg. Among the lowest peripheral clonal expansion occurred in 0.1-3.0 mg/kg partial responders.

The CDR3 covers 11 residues. With 0 bases removed from V and 6 bases from J, the gap between germline ends came to 4 bases. Germline values: CDR1 SGHDT, CDR2 YYEEEE. This clonotype was obtained from an adult with an advanced solid tumor such as melanoma, head and neck, liver or kidney cancer. The chain recombines TRBV5-6 with TRBJ2-7; D gene uncertain. The source material was CD4+ or CD8+ T cells sorted from blood, sampled in a trial of the OX40 agonist ivuxolimab. DNA of the CDR3: TGTGCCAGCAGCTTGGCCGTCGAGCAGTACTTC. Translating gives CASSLAVEQYF.